These T cell receptor beta chains were read from a single sample in a study of blood T cell repertoires in COVID-19. TCRdb's copy holds only in-frame clones and misses some; the assay was immunoSEQ multiplex PCR. The profile shows 150,000 to 200,000 clones, over 70% of them singletons. Sequencing was done on a sample of PBMCs or T cells enriched from blood (not recorded which). All receptors come from a man aged 70 or older who had been exposed to COVID-19. CDR3s include the opening cysteine and the closing phenylalanine or tryptophan. A D gene is named only where the DNA matches it firmly.

>.|TRBV19|TRBJ1-5
CASSGQLNQPQHF
TGTGCCAGTAGCGGACAGCTTAATCAGCCCCAGCATTTT
>.|TRBV7-2|TRBJ2-6
CASSLRYRGTGANVLTF
TGTGCCAGCAGCTTAAGGTATAGGGGAACTGGGGCCAACGTCCTGACTTTC
>TRBD1|TRBV7-3|TRBJ2-7
CASSLGTEYEQYF
TGTGCCAGCAGCTTGGGGACAGAATACGAGCAGTACTTC
>TRBD1|TRBV7-2|TRBJ1-4
CASSHGQAHEKLFF
TGTGCCAGCAGCCACGGACAGGCCCATGAAAAACTGTTTTTT
>.|TRBV3-1/TRBV3-2|TRBJ2-2
CASSHPVGQPNTGELFF
TGTGCCAGCAGCCACCCCGTGGGGCAGCCAAACACCGGGGAGCTGTTTTTT
>.|TRBV7-8|TRBJ1-5
CASSSRVNQPQHF
TGTGCCAGCAGCTCCCGTGTTAATCAGCCCCAGCATTTT
>TRBD1|TRBV7-3|TRBJ1-1
CASSQGQLNTEAFF
TGTGCCAGCAGCCAGGGACAGCTCAACACTGAAGCTTTCTTT
>TRBD2|TRBV5-1|TRBJ2-5
CASSLTTTGGIETQYF
TGCGCCAGCAGCTTGACTACCACGGGGGGGATAGAGACCCAGTACTTC
>TRBD2|TRBV11-3|TRBJ2-1
CASSGGGVRNEQFF
TGTGCCAGCAGCGGGGGAGGGGTGAGGAATGAGCAGTTCTTC
>.|TRBV6-4|TRBJ1-2
CASSEGRILFF
TGTGCCAGCAGTGAGGGTCGGATACTATTCTTC
>.|TRBV27|TRBJ1-6
CASSPRPNSPLHF
TGTGCCAGCAGTCCCCGTCCCAATTCACCCCTCCACTTT
>.|TRBV21-1|TRBJ1-5
CASSKEGYSNQPQHF
TGTGCCAGCAGCAAAGAGGGGTATAGCAATCAGCCCCAGCATTTT